This T cell receptor (beta chain) was recorded in a study of CD8 T cells in Susac syndrome. Roughly 0.45 to 1 ug RNA was reverse transcribed with random hexamers. immunoSEQ multiplex PCR amplified TCR beta CDR3 across 54 Vbeta, 13 Jbeta. One entry per CDR3 protein, called by TCRdb with MiXCR from the immunoSEQ multiplex PCR reads. The sample contains around 80,000 distinct CDR3 sequences, 90% to 97% of which appear only once. V gave up 0 bases and J gave up 2 bases, with 9 bases separating them. The CDR3 extends over 15 amino acids. CDR1 MNHEY and CDR2 SVGAGI come from the germline V gene. This rearrangement joins TRBV6-5 to TRBJ2-3; D not resolved. Sequenced input: CD8+ T cells from PBMCs. This clonotype was sampled from a human donor with Susac syndrome. CDR3 DNA: TGTGCCAGCAGTTACTCGAGCCCTTTCACAGATACGCAGTATTTT. Translation gives CASSYSSPFTDTQYF.